The 2 T cell receptor beta chains reported below all come from one sample, sequenced in a study of metastatic and nonmetastatic thyroid tumors. Thyroid surgery took place with no prior treatment in any patient. TCRdb reanalyzed the PCR reads with MiXCR. The table shows about 4,300 clones, with under 30% occurring only once. The sample taken for sequencing was tumor tissue. Receptor source: a male donor with papillary thyroid cancer or a benign thyroid nodule (not recorded which). Some clones in this sample may be carry-over from other donors' samples.

The sample holds a few counts of this clone. This CDR3 fails to terminate in the conserved phenylalanine or tryptophan, so it likely reflects a read error. The CDR3 loop is CASSFTHPSYEQYL. CDR3 nucleotide sequence: TGTGCCAGCAGTTTCACACACCCCTCCTACGAGCAGTACCTC. V usage is TRBV28 and J usage is TRBJ2-7; no clear D gene. The V end lost 3 bases, the J end lost 0 bases, and 9 bases lay between the germline ends. The germline CDR1 and CDR2 sequences are MDHEN and SYDVKM. This CDR3 has 14 residues.

This clone was seen more than once but under ten times. The V and J genes are TRBV12-3 or TRBV12-4 and TRBJ2-3; D not certain. The ends were cut back, 5 bases at V and 4 bases at J, with 7 bases in the middle. There are 12 residues in the CDR3. CDR3 in DNA: TGTGCCAGCAGTAATCGGGCAGATACGCAGTATTTT. Translation gives CASSNRADTQYF.